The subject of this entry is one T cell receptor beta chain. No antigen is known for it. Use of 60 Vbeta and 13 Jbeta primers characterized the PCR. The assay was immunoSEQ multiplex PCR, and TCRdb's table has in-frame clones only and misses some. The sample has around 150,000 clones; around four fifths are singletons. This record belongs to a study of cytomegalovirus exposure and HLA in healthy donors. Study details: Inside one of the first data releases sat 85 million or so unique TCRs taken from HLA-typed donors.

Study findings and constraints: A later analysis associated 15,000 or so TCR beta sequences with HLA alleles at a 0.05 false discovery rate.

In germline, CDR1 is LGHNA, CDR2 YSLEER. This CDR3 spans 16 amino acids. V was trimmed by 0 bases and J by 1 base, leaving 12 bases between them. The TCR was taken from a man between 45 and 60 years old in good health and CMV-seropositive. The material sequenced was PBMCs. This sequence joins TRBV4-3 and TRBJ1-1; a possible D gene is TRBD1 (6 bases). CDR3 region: CASSQETGTQNTEAFF. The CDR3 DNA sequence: TGCGCCAGCAGCCAAGAAACCGGGACACAGAACACTGAAGCTTTCTTT.